This record concerns one TCR beta chain sequence. A read error may produce the germline difference seen at one junction end. This CDR3 region has 13 residues. In germline, CDR1 is SGHTA, CDR2 FQGNSA. This specimen belongs to a study of CD8 T cells in Susac syndrome. The RNA, about 0.5 to 1 ug, was put through reverse transcription using random hexamers. MiXCR, applied by TCRdb to the immunoSEQ multiplex PCR reads, yields one record per CDR3 protein. This table holds around 200,000 distinct CDR3 sequences, 95% found once. Sequencing targeted TCR beta in T cells from blood (CD8+ and CD4+). The clonotype comes from a human donor with Susac syndrome. The sample taken for sequencing was CD4+ T cells from PBMCs. V is TRBV7-2 and J is TRBJ2-5; D uncertain. This CDR3 reads CASSSRGTRTGDF. The CDR3 DNA reads TGTGCCAGCAGCTCTCGAGGAACCCGGACCGGCGACTTC.